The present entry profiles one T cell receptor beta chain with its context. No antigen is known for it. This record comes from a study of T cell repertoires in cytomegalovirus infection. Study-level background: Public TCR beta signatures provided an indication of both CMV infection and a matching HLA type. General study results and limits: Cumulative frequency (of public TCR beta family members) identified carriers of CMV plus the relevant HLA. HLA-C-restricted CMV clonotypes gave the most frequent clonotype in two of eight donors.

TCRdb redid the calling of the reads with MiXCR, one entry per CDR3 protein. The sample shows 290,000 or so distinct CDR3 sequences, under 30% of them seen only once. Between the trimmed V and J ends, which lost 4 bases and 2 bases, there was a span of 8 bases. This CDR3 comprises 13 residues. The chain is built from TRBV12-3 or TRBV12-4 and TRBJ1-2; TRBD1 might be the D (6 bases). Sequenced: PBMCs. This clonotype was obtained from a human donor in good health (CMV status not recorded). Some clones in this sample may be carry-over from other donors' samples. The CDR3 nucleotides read TGTGCCAGCAGTTGGACAGAAAACTATGGCTACACCTTC. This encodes CASSWTENYGYTF.